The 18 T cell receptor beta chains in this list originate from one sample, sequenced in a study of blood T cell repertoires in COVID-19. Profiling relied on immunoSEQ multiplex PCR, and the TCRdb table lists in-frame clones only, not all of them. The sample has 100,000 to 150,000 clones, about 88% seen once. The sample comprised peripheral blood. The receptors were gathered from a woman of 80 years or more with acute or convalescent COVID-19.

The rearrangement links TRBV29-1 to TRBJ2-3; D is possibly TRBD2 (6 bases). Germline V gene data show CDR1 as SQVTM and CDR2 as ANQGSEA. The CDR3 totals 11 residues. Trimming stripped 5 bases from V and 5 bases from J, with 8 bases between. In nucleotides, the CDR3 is TGCAGCGTTTTGGAGGGAGATACGCAGTATTTT. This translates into CSVLEGDTQYF.

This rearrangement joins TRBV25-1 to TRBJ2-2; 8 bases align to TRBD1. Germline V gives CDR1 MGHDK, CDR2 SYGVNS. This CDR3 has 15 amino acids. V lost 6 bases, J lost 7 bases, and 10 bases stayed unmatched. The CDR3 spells CASRSHSGQVGELFF. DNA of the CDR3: TGTGCCAGCAGAAGTCACTCGGGACAGGTCGGGGAGCTGTTTTTT.

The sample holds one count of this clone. Here the CDR3 reads CASSSPSGGATETQYF. The CDR3 DNA reads as TGTGCCAGCAGCTCCCCTAGCGGGGGGGCGACGGAGACCCAGTACTTC. The chain links TRBV7-2 to TRBJ2-5, with 12 bases lining up with TRBD2. The germline CDR1 and CDR2 sequences are SGHTA and FQGNSA. The CDR3 runs 16 residues. Trimming removed 4 bases from V and 5 bases from J; junction bases left unmatched: 8.

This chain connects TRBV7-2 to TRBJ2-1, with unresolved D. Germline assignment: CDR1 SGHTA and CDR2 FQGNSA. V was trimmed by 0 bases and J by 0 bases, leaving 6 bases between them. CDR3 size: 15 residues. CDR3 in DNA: TGTGCCAGCAGCTTAGCTTGGAGCTCCTACAATGAGCAGTTCTTC. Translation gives CASSLAWSSYNEQFF.

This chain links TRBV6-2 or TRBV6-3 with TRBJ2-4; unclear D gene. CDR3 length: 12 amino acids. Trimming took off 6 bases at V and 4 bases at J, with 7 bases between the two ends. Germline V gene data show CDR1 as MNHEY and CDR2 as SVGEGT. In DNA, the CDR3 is TGTGCCAGCAGCCCCGCGAAAAACATTCAGTACTTC. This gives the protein CASSPAKNIQYF.

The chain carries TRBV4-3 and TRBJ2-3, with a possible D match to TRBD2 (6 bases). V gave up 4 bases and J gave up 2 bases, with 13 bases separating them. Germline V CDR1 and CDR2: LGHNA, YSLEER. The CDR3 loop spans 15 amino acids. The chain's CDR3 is CASSLTSRATDTQYF. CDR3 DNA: TGCGCCAGCAGCCTTACTAGCAGGGCCACAGATACGCAGTATTTT.

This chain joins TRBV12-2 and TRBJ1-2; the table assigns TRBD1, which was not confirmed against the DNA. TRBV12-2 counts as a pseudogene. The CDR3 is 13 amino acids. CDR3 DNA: TGTGCAAGTCGCTTACCAGGGGACTATGGCTACACCTTC. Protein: CASRLPGDYGYTF.

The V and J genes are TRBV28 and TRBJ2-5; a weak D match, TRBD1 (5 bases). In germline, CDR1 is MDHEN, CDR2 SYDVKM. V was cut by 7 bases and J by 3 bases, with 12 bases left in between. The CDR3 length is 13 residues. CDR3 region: CASISQGEETQYF. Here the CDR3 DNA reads TGTGCCAGCATCTCCCAGGGCGAAGAGACCCAGTACTTC. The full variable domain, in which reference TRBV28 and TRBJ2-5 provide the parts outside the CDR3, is DVKVTQSSRYLVKRTGEKVFLECVQDMDHENMFWYRQDPGLGLRLIYFSYDVKMKEKGDIPEGYSVSREKKERFSLILESASTNQTSMYLCASISQGEETQYFGPGTRLLVL.

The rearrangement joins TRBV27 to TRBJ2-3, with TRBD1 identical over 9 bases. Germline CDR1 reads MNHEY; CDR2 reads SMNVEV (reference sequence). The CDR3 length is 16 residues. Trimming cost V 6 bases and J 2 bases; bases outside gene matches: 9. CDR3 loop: CASSNWTGASTDTQYF. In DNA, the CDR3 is TGTGCCAGCAGCAATTGGACAGGGGCTTCCACAGATACGCAGTATTTT.

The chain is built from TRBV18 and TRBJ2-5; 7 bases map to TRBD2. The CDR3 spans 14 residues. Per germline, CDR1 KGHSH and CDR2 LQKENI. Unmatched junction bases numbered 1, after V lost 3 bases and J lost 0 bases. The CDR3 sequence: CASSPLADQETQYF. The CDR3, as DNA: TGTGCCAGCTCACCCCTAGCGGACCAAGAGACCCAGTACTTC.

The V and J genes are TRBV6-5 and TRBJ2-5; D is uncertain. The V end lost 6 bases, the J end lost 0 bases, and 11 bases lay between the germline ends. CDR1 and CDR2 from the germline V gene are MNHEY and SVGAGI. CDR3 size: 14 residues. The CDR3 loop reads CASSSRHDQETQYF. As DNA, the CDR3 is TGTGCCAGCAGCTCCCGACACGACCAAGAGACCCAGTACTTC.

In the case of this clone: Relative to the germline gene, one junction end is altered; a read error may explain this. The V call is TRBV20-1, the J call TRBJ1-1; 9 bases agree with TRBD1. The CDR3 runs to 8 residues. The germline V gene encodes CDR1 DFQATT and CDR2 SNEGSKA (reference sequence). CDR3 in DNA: TGCAGTGTGGACAGGGGTATTTTT. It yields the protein CSVDRGIF.

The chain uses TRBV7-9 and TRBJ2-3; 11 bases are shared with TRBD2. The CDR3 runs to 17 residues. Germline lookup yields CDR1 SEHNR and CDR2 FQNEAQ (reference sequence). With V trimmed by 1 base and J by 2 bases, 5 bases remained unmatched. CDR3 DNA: TGTGCCAGCAGCTTAGGTCTTAGCGGGGGGGCCACAGATACGCAGTATTTT. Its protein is CASSLGLSGGATDTQYF. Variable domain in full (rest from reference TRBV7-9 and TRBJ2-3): DTGVSQNPRHKITKRGQNVTFRCDPISEHNRLYWYRQTLGQGPEFLTYFQNEAQLEKSRLLSDRFSAERPKGSFSTLEIQRTEQGDSAMYLCASSLGLSGGATDTQYFGPGTRLTVL.

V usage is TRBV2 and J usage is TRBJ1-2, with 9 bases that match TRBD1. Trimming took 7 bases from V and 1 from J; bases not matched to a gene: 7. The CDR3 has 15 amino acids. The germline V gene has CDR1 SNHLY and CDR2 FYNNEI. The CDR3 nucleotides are TGTGCCAGCACTTCACCGGACAGGGGTAACTATGGCTACACCTTC. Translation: CASTSPDRGNYGYTF.

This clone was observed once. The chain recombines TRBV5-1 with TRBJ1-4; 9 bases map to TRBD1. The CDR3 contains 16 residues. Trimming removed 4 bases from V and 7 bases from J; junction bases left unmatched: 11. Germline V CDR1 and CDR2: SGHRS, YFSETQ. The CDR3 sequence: CASSITGGLGGEKLFF. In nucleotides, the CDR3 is TGCGCCAGCAGCATTACAGGGGGCCTAGGGGGTGAAAAACTGTTTTTT. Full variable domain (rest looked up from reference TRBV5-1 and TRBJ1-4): KAGVTQTPRYLIKTRGQQVTLSCSPISGHRSVSWYQQTPGQGLQFLFEYFSETQRNKGNFPGRFSGRQFSNSRSEMNVSTLELGDSALYLCASSITGGLGGEKLFFGSGTQLSVL.

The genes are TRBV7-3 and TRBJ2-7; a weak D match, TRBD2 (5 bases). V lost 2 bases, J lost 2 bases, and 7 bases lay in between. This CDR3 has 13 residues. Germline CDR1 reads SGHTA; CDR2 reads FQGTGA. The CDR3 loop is CASSLPGTYEQYF. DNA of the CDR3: TGTGCCAGCAGCTTACCGGGGACCTACGAGCAGTACTTC.

The CDR3 DNA reads TGTGCCAGCAGCTCTGGTCAGGGTACCGGGGAGCTGTTTTTT. Encoded protein: CASSSGQGTGELFF. The V and J genes are TRBV5-4 and TRBJ2-2; perhaps TRBD1 as D (5 bases). There are 14 residues in the CDR3. Germline V gene data show CDR1 as SGHNT and CDR2 as YYREEE (reference sequence). V lost 3 bases and J 5 bases, leaving 11 bases between the germline ends.

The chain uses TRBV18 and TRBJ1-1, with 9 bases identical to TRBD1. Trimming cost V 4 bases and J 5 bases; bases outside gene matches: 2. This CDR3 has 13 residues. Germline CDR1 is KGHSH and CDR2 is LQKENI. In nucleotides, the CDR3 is TGTGCCAGCTCACGGGGACAGGGAACTGAAGCTTTCTTT. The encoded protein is CASSRGQGTEAFF.